The 3 T cell receptor beta chains given below trace back to one sample, sequenced in a study of HIV-infected children after antiretroviral therapy interruption. RNA-based 3' RACE libraries used unique molecular identifiers. One entry per CDR3 protein results from TCRdb running MiXCR on the 3' RACE reads. The data contain about 46,000 distinct CDR3 sequences, 3.5% to 5% of them singletons. As to treatment: PENTA 11 planned treatment interruption arm or continuous ART arm. Sequences were derived from CD45RA+ CD4+ T cells from PBMCs, pooled from several time points, sampled from a donor given antiretroviral therapy, either interrupted or continuous. The sample's subset: naive CD4+ CD45RA+ CD45RO- T cells. The receptor source for this set is a pool of human donors with HIV.

This clonotype was found many times. The chain employs TRBV20-1 and TRBJ1-6; no clear D gene. Germline V gene sequence: CDR1 DFQATT, CDR2 SNEGSKA (reference sequence). The CDR3 covers 13 residues. Between the trimmed V and J ends, which lost 4 bases and 7 bases, there was a span of 11 bases. CDR3 protein: CSATVSLNSPLHF. For the CDR3, the DNA is TGCAGTGCTACTGTATCCCTCAATTCACCCCTCCACTTT.

This chain connects TRBV7-9 to TRBJ2-7, with 8 bases lining up with TRBD2. Trimming cost V 8 bases and J 5 bases; bases outside gene matches: 14. This CDR3 has 15 residues. The germline CDR1 and CDR2 sequences are SEHNR and FQNEAQ (reference sequence). CDR3 nucleotide sequence: TGTGCCAGCGGACAAGGCGGCGGGGGGCCGGACGAGCAGTACTTC. Amino acid sequence: CASGQGGGGPDEQYF. The full variable domain, completed using reference TRBV7-9 and TRBJ2-7, is DTGVSQNPRHKITKRGQNVTFRCDPISEHNRLYWYRQTLGQGPEFLTYFQNEAQLEKSRLLSDRFSAERPKGSFSTLEIQRTEQGDSAMYLCASGQGGGGPDEQYFGPGTRLTVT.

This clonotype was found many times. The chain couples TRBV2 to TRBJ1-2; 9 nucleotides match TRBD1. CDR1 is SNHLY and CDR2 is FYNNEI in the germline V gene. J lost 6 bases, V lost 5 bases, and 4 bases had no gene match. The CDR3 consists of 13 residues. CDR3 sequence: CASSYTGGDGYTF. The CDR3 region has the DNA TGTGCCAGCAGTTACACAGGGGGCGATGGCTACACCTTC.